This entry lists 20 T cell receptor beta chains sequenced from one sample in a study of T cells in Graves' hyperthyroidism and ophthalmopathy. Amplification of TCR beta CDR3 regions used RNA as the template. Researchers ran a first-round RT-PCR on the TCR CDR3 using the HTBI primer set. TCRdb reprocessed the multiplex PCR reads via MiXCR and lists one record per CDR3 protein. Among approximately 520,000 distinct CDR3 sequences, roughly 20% were seen once, and the ten largest hold approximately 26%. The sequenced sample consisted of blood. The receptor source for this set is a man aged 18 to 30 with Graves' hyperthyroidism.

This clonotype was observed many times. This sequence joins TRBV11-2 and TRBJ2-7, with D tentatively TRBD2 (5 bases). The CDR3 is 14 residues long. Germline values: CDR1 SGHAT, CDR2 FQNNGV. The V end was cut by 2 bases, the J end by 6 bases, with 14 bases between. The chain's CDR3 is CASSLSSRGPEQYF. The DNA of the CDR3 is TGTGCCAGCAGCTTATCTTCGCGAGGGCCCGAGCAGTACTTC.

The genes are TRBV15 and TRBJ1-5; no reliable D call. The CDR3 sequence is 15 residues long. In germline, CDR1 is LNHNV, CDR2 YYDKDF (reference sequence). The V gene lost 0 bases and the J gene lost 2 bases, with 8 bases spanning the gap. In DNA form, the CDR3 reads TGTGCCACCAGCAGAGACACTGTTCGCAATCAGCCCCAGCATTTT. This sequence encodes CATSRDTVRNQPQHF.

This clonotype showed up just a few times. The chain employs TRBV6-1 and TRBJ2-5; 8 bases align to TRBD2. The CDR3 runs 15 residues. The V segment lost 6 bases and the J segment 1 base; nucleotides outside the gene matches: 7. CDR1 and CDR2 (germline): MNHNS, SASEGT. As DNA, the CDR3 is TGTGCCAGCAGGACGAGCGGGGGCCTCCAAGAGACCCAGTACTTC. Protein: CASRTSGGLQETQYF.

This clonotype appeared many times. The chain employs TRBV2 and TRBJ1-1; weak D call: TRBD1 (6 bases). Germline lookup yields CDR1 SNHLY and CDR2 FYNNEI. The CDR3 totals 14 residues. The V gene lost 3 bases and the J gene lost 10 bases, with 18 bases spanning the gap. Here the CDR3 reads CASSDGNRASGAFF. The CDR3 DNA reads TGTGCCAGCAGTGACGGTAACAGGGCCTCTGGAGCTTTCTTT.

This clonotype was found a few times. This chain connects TRBV6-5 to TRBJ1-5; no clear D. V lost 2 bases, J lost 9 bases, and 11 bases lay in between. The CDR3 is made up of 13 amino acids. The germline CDR1 and CDR2 sequences are MNHEY and SVGAGI. The CDR3 DNA reads as TGTGCCAGCAGTTACGGCCTGGGAGGGCCCCAGCATTTT. Protein: CASSYGLGGPQHF.

This clonotype was found many times. The CDR3 here is CASSYPGGGGIGSYGYTF. CDR3 coding DNA: TGTGCCAGCAGTTACCCCGGGGGAGGGGGTATAGGGAGCTATGGCTACACCTTC. The chain carries TRBV28 and TRBJ1-2; D perhaps matches TRBD1 (6 bases). Deletions cut 4 bases from V and 4 bases from J, with 25 bases between. CDR1 is MDHEN, CDR2 SYDVKM, per germline. This CDR3 region has 18 residues.

This clonotype was counted between two and nine times. DNA for the CDR3: TGTGCCAGCTCACCCGCCGGACAGGGTAACATTCAGTACTTC. Residues: CASSPAGQGNIQYF. The J gene is TRBJ2-4, the V gene TRBV18; 8 nucleotides agree with TRBD1. Germline assignment: CDR1 KGHSH and CDR2 LQKENI. This CDR3 is built from 14 residues. Germline trimming cut 3 bases from V and 7 bases from J; bases unmatched to any gene: 5.

The table lists this clonotype with many counts. This chain joins TRBV10-2 and TRBJ1-5; D gene ambiguous. The CDR3 extends over 13 amino acids. Per germline, CDR1 WSHSY and CDR2 SAAADI. Trimming took off 2 bases at V and 6 bases at J, with 8 bases between the two ends. DNA of the CDR3: TGCGCCAGCAGTGAGCTGGCGGGTCAGCCCCAGCATTTT. Residues: CASSELAGQPQHF.

Points on this clonotype: One junction end does not reproduce the germline sequence, and a read error may be involved. The chain couples TRBV6-2 or TRBV6-3 to TRBJ1-1; D gene uncertain. The germline V gene has CDR1 MNHEY and CDR2 SVGEGT. The CDR3 sequence is 14 residues long. CDR3 nucleotide sequence: TGTGCCAGCAGGGACCGGCCGCTGAGCACTGAAGCTTCCTTT. This translates into CASRDRPLSTEASF.

This clonotype was found many times. This chain joins TRBV4-1 and TRBJ2-5; D gene ambiguous. The V gene's germline CDR1 is MGHRA and CDR2 YSYEKL. Trimming removed 2 bases from V and 3 bases from J, with 7 bases in between. CDR3 length equals 13 residues. CDR3 in DNA: TGCGCCAGCAGCCAACTTATAGAAGAGACCCAGTACTTC. Its translation: CASSQLIEETQYF.

This clonotype was recorded at least ten times. V gene TRBV10-3 combines with J gene TRBJ2-2; 11 bases align to TRBD2. This CDR3 region has 16 residues. V was pared by 10 bases and J by 4 bases, with 11 bases of the junction left unmatched. The V gene's germline CDR1 is ENHRY and CDR2 SYGVKD. The CDR3 loop is CATSASGGRSTGELFF. The CDR3, as DNA: TGTGCCACCTCAGCTAGCGGGGGGCGGAGCACCGGGGAGCTGTTTTTT.

This clonotype was counted many times. CDR3 protein: CASSLQGRGETQYF. The CDR3 DNA reads TGTGCCAGCAGTTTACAGGGAAGAGGAGAGACCCAGTACTTC. The rearrangement links TRBV27 to TRBJ2-5, with D perhaps matching TRBD1 (5 bases). Trimming removed 2 bases at V and 4 bases at J, with 11 bases between. The CDR3 loop spans 14 amino acids. Germline values: CDR1 MNHEY, CDR2 SMNVEV (reference sequence).

This clonotype came up many times. J is TRBJ2-7 and V is TRBV7-9; D gene ambiguous. The CDR3 is made up of 12 amino acids. V dropped 1 base and J dropped 6 bases, with 7 bases sitting between them. Germline V gene data show CDR1 as SEHNR and CDR2 as FQNEAQ (reference sequence). In DNA form, the CDR3 reads TGTGCCAGCAGCTTAGAGCAGTTCGAGCAGTACTTC. This codes for CASSLEQFEQYF.

This clonotype was seen at least ten times. The genes are TRBV20-1 and TRBJ2-5; D is perhaps TRBD1 (6 bases). CDR3 size: 16 residues. With 2 bases removed from V and 4 bases from J, the gap between germline ends came to 20 bases. The germline V gene encodes CDR1 DFQATT and CDR2 SNEGSKA (reference sequence). The CDR3 coding sequence is TGCAGTGCTAGATGGACAGAGGCTCGAATCGGAGAGACCCAGTACTTC. Translation gives CSARWTEARIGETQYF.

This clonotype was seen a handful of times. A read error may explain this, as a much larger clone is one base away. The genes are TRBV12-3 or TRBV12-4 and TRBJ2-2, with 8 bases fitting TRBD2. The CDR3 contains 15 residues. In nucleotides, the CDR3 is TGTGCCAGCAGCCCCGCGGGGGGCCCGGCCGGGGAGCTGTCTTTT. Amino acid sequence: CASSPAGGPAGELSF.

Ten or more counts support this clonotype. The chain employs TRBV6-5 and TRBJ2-2; no reliable D call. The CDR3 contains 15 residues. Trimming removed 4 bases from V and 1 base from J, with 10 bases in between. CDR1 MNHEY and CDR2 SVGAGI come from the germline V gene. The DNA for the CDR3 is TGTGCCAGCAGTTTCACGGACGGGAACACCGGGGAGCTGTTTTTT. Its translation is CASSFTDGNTGELFF.

The rearrangement links TRBV11-2 to TRBJ2-2; D possibly matches TRBD1 or TRBD2 (5 bases each). This CDR3 is 16 amino acids long. Trimming shortened V by 6 bases and J by 7 bases, and 21 bases separated the two germline ends. Per germline, CDR1 SGHAT and CDR2 FQNNGV. Here the CDR3 DNA reads TGTGCCAGCAGTGTTCCGGGACCGACAACAGGCGGGGAGCTGTTTTTT. Translated: CASSVPGPTTGGELFF.

Many counts were recorded for this clonotype. DNA of the CDR3: TGTGCCAGCAGCTTAGGAGGTAGCCGGTACGAGCAGTACTTC. Amino acids: CASSLGGSRYEQYF. The chain joins TRBV11-2 to TRBJ2-7, with D hard to call. Germline lookup yields CDR1 SGHAT and CDR2 FQNNGV. Trimming removed 1 base at V and 4 bases at J, with 11 bases between. This CDR3 spans 14 amino acids. Filled out from reference TRBV11-2 and TRBJ2-7, the complete variable domain reads EAGVAQSPRYKIIEKRQSVAFWCNPISGHATLYWYQQILGQGPKLLIQFQNNGVVDDSQLPKDRFSAERLKGVDSTLKIQPAKLEDSAVYLCASSLGGSRYEQYFGPGTRLTVT.

This chain connects TRBV20-1 to TRBJ2-2; TRBD1 matches at 10 bases. The J segment lost 4 bases and the V segment lost 0 bases, leaving 5 bases of the junction unmatched. The length of the CDR3 is 16 residues. Germline CDR1 reads DFQATT; CDR2 reads SNEGSKA (reference sequence). CDR3 sequence reads: CSARDFGTGATGELFF. The CDR3, as DNA: TGCAGTGCTAGAGATTTCGGGACAGGGGCCACCGGGGAGCTGTTTTTT.

V gene TRBV12-3 or TRBV12-4 combines with J gene TRBJ1-6; TRBD1 matches at 8 bases. CDR3 length: 16 amino acids. Trimming cost V 4 bases and J 1 base; bases outside gene matches: 3. The CDR3: CASSSWDRSYNSPLHF. The CDR3 DNA is TGTGCCAGCAGTTCTTGGGACAGGTCCTATAATTCACCCCTCCACTTT.